This TCR beta chain was obtained from a study of blood T cell repertoires in COVID-19. The wider study: Acute and convalescent COVID-19 samples came from the United States, Italy and Spain.

The J segment lost 10 bases and the V segment lost 4 bases, leaving 3 bases of the junction unmatched. The CDR3 has 12 residues. Germline V gene data show CDR1 as MNHEY and CDR2 as SMNVEV (reference sequence). Clones were sequenced by immunoSEQ multiplex PCR, and TCRdb holds only the in-frame ones, with some missing. The data show approximately 120,000 clones, about four fifths seen once. This sequence was found in a human donor in a cohort sampled during active COVID-19. Material: peripheral blood. The chain has TRBV27 and TRBJ2-1, with TRBD1 matching 8 bases. CDR3 sequence (DNA): TGTGCCAGCAGTTCAGGGGGCGACGAGCAGTTCTTC. Translation: CASSSGGDEQFF.